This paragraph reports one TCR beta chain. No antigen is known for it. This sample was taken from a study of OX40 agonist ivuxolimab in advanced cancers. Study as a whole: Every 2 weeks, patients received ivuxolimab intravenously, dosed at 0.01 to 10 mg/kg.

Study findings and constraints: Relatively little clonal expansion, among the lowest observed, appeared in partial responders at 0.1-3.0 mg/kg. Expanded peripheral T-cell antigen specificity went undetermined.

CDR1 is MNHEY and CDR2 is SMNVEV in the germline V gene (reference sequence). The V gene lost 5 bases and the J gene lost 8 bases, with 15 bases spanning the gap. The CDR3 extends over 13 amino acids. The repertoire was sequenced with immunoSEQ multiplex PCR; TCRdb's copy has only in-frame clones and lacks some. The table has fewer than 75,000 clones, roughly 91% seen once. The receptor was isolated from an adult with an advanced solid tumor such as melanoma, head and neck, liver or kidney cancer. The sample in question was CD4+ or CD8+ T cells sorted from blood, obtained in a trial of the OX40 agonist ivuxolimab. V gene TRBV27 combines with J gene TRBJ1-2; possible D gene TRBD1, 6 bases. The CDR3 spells CASSHLQGGGYTF. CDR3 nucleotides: TGTGCCAGCAGTCACCTACAGGGAGGCGGCTACACCTTC.